The sequence of this T cell receptor beta chain was determined in a study of blood T cell repertoires in COVID-19. About the research overall: Acute-phase and convalescent COVID-19 samples originated in the United States, Italy and Spain. From T cells, B-cell-depleted T cells, or PBMCs came the material, which was cDNA or gDNA.

Authors' methods: How many nucleated cells were present was estimated from reference gene primer amplification. TCRdb's table, derived via immunoSEQ multiplex PCR, lists solely in-frame clones and lacks some. For V, J and clone size, that table is used; D and trimming come from the DNA. Of more than 200,000 clones listed, 70% to 90% are singletons. Germline V CDR1 and CDR2: SGHTA, FQGNSA. The V and J ends lost 1 base and 1 base respectively, with 11 bases between them. The CDR3 is 17 residues long. V and J are TRBV7-2 and TRBJ1-6; TRBD1 is a possible D gene (5 bases). This receptor was obtained from an elderly man with acute or convalescent COVID-19. Sequences were obtained from peripheral blood. The CDR3 DNA reads as TGTGCCAGCAGCTTAGGGGTACGGGGGTCCTATAATTCACCCCTCCACTTT. Residues: CASSLGVRGSYNSPLHF. The variable domain in full, completed from reference TRBV7-2 and TRBJ1-6, reads GAGVSQSPSNKVTEKGKDVELRCDPISGHTALYWYRQSLGQGLEFLIYFQGNSAPDKSGLPSDRFSAERTGGSVSTLTIQRTQQEDSAVYLCASSLGVRGSYNSPLHFGNGTRLTVT.